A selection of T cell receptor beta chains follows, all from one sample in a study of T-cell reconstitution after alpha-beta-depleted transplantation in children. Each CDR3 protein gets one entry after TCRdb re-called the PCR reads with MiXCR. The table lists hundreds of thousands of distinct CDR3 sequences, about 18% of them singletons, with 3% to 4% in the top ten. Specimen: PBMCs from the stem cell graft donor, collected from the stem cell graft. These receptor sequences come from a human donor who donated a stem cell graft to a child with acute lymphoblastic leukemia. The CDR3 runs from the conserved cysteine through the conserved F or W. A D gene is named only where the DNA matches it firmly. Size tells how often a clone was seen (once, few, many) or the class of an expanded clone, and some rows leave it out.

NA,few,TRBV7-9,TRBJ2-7,CASSSIASYEQYF,TGTGCCAGCAGCTCAATCGCCTCCTACGAGCAGTACTTC
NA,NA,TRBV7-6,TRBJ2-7,CASSLGSAFEQYF,TGTGCCAGCAGCTTAGGTTCAGCCTTCGAGCAGTACTTC
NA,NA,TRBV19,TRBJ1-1,CASSIGPRGGTEAFF,TGTGCCAGTAGTATAGGGCCACGAGGAGGCACTGAAGCTTTCTTT
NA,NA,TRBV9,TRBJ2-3,CASSVTELAITDTQYF,TGTGCCAGCAGCGTCACGGAGCTAGCGATCACAGATACGCAGTATTTT
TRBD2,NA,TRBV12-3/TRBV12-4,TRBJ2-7,CASSAGLGTSREQYF,TGTGCCAGCAGTGCCGGCCTTGGGACTAGTCGCGAGCAGTACTTC
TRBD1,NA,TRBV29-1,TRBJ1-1,CSVVRDRGRPEAFF,TGCAGCGTTGTTCGGGACAGGGGGCGTCCTGAAGCTTTCTTT
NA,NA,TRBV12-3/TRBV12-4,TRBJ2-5,CASSQTLGRGLQETQYF,TGTGCCAGCAGTCAAACGCTCGGTAGGGGCCTCCAAGAGACCCAGTACTTC
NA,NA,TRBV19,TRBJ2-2,CASSMRSNTGELFF,TGTGCCAGTAGTATGCGGTCGAACACCGGGGAGCTGTTTTTT
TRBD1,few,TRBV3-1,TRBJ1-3,CASSQDWTGAGNTIYF,TGTGCCAGCAGCCAAGATTGGACAGGGGCTGGAAACACCATATATTTT
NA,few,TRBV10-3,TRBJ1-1,CAISGPDTEAFF,TGTGCCATCAGCGGGCCGGACACTGAAGCTTTCTTT
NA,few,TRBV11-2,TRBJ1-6,CASSPPGVYNSPLHF,TGTGCCAGCAGCCCCCCGGGGGTCTATAATTCACCCCTCCACTTT
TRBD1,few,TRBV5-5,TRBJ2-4,CASSLERTGYGIQYF,TGTGCCAGCAGCTTGGAGAGGACAGGGTATGGCATTCAGTACTTC
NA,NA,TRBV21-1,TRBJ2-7,CASSTTTGPYEQYF,TGTGCCAGCAGCACCACCACAGGGCCCTACGAGCAGTACTTC
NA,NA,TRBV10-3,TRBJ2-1,CAISVRGTSSDNEQFF,TGTGCCATCAGTGTAAGGGGCACCTCCTCGGACAATGAGCAGTTCTTC
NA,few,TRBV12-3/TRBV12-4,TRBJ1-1,CASSLDTDSSRAFF,TGTGCCAGCAGTTTAGACACGGACAGCTCTCGAGCTTTCTTT
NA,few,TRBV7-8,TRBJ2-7,CASSPGSQGTTYEQYF,TGTGCCAGCAGCCCAGGATCACAGGGAACCACCTACGAGCAGTACTTC
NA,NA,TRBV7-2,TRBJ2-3,CASSLARVSTDTQYF,TGTGCCAGCAGCTTAGCGCGGGTTAGCACAGATACGCAGTATTTT
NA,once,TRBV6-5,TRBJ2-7,CASSYSGRTMYEQYF,TGTGCCAGCAGTTACTCAGGACGGACTATGTACGAGCAGTACTTC
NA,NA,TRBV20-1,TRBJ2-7,CSARDHSGTVYYEQYF,TGCAGTGCTAGAGATCATTCCGGGACGGTATACTACGAGCAGTACTTC
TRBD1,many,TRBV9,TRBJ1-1,CASSVVGQGYTEAFF,TGTGCCAGCAGCGTAGTAGGACAGGGTTACACTGAAGCTTTCTTT
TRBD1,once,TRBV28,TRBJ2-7,CASDRQGFEQYF,TGTGCCAGCGACCGACAGGGGTTCGAGCAGTACTTC
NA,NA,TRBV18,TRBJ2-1,CASSRHGGADNEQFF,TGTGCCAGCTCACGTCATGGGGGAGCGGACAATGAGCAGTTCTTC
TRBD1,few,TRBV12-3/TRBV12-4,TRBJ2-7,CASSLRTGTGYEQYF,TGTGCCAGCAGTCTACGGACAGGGACAGGGTACGAGCAGTACTTC
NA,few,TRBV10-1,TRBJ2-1,CASSERGQGDNEQFF,TGCGCCAGCAGTGAGAGGGGTCAGGGCGACAATGAGCAGTTCTTC
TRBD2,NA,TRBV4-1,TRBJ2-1,CATGTSGNEQFF,TGCGCCACCGGGACTAGCGGCAATGAGCAGTTCTTC
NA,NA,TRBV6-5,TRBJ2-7,CASSYEGLIYEQYF,TGTGCCAGCAGTTACGAGGGGCTTATCTACGAGCAGTACTTC
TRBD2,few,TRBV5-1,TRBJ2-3,CASSAWTSGTDTQYF,TGCGCCAGCAGCGCCTGGACTAGCGGGACAGATACGCAGTATTTT
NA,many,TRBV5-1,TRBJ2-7,CASSLGDRSRTYEQYF,TGCGCCAGCAGCTTGGGCGACAGGTCCAGAACCTACGAGCAGTACTTC
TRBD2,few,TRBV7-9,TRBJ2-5,CASSSGRPYQETQYF,TGTGCCAGCAGCTCCGGGAGGCCGTACCAAGAGACCCAGTACTTC
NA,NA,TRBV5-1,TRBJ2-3,CASSTLGPDTQYF,TGCGCCAGCAGCACACTGGGGCCAGATACGCAGTATTTT
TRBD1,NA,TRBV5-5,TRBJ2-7,CASSRQGKAEYEQYF,TGTGCCAGCAGCAGACAGGGGAAGGCGGAGTACGAGCAGTACTTC